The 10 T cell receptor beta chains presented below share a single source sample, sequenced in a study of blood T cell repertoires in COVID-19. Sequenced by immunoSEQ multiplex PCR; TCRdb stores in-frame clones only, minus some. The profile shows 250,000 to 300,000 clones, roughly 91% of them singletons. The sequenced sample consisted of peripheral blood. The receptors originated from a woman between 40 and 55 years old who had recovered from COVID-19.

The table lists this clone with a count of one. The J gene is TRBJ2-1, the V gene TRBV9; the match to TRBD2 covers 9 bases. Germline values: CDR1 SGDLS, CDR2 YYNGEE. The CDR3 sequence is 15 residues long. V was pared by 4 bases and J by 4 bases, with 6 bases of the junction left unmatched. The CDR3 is CASSLRLAEYNEQFF. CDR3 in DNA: TGTGCCAGCAGCCTTCGACTAGCGGAGTACAATGAGCAGTTCTTC.

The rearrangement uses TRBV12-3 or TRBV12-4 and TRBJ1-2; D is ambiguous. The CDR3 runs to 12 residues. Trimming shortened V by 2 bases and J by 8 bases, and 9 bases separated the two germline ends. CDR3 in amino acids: CASSLRRKGYTF. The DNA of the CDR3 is TGTGCCAGCAGTTTACGGCGGAAAGGCTACACCTTC.

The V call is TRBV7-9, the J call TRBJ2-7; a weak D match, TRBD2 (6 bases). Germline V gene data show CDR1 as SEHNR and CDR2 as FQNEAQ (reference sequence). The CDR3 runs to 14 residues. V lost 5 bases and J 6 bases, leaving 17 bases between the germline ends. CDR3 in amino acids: CASSPVGGVGEQYF. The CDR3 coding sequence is TGTGCCAGCAGCCCCGTGGGCGGGGTGGGCGAGCAGTACTTC.

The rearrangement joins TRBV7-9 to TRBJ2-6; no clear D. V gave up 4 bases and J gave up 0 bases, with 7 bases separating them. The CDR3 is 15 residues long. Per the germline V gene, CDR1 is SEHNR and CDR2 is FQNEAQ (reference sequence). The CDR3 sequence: CASSSAASGANVLTF. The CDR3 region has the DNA TGTGCCAGCAGCTCCGCGGCCTCTGGGGCCAACGTCCTGACTTTC.

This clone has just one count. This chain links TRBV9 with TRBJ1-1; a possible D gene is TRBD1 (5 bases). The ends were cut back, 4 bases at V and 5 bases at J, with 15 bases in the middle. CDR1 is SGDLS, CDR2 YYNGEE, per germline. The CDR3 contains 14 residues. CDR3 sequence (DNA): TGTGCCAGCAGCCACGGGGGGTTGGTTACTGAAGCTTTCTTT. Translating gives CASSHGGLVTEAFF.

CDR3 residues: CASNPRDSYSPLHF. Here the CDR3 DNA reads TGTGCCAGTAACCCGCGGGACAGCTATTCACCCCTCCACTTT. The chain recombines TRBV19 with TRBJ1-6; 7 nucleotides align to TRBD1. The CDR3 sequence is 14 residues long. Germline-derived CDR1 and CDR2 are LNHDA and SQIVND (reference sequence). The V gene end was trimmed by 7 bases and the J gene end by 8 bases; junction bases not matched to a gene: 8.

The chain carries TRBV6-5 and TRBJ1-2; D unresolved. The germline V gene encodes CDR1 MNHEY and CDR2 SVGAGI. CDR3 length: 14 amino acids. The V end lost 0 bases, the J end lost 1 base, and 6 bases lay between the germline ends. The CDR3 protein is CASSYSAGNYGYTF. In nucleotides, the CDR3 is TGTGCCAGCAGTTACTCTGCGGGTAACTATGGCTACACCTTC.

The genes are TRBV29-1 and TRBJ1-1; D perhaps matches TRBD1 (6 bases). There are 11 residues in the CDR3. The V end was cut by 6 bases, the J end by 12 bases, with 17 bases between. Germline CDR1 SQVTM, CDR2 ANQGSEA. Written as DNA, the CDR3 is TGCAGCGTCCCAGACAGGACCCTACCTTTCTTT. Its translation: CSVPDRTLPFF.

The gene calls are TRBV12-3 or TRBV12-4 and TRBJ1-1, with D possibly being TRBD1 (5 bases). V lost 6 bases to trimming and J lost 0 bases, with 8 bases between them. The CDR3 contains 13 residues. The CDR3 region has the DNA TGTGCCAGCAGCCCCAGGGTGAACACTGAAGCTTTCTTT. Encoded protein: CASSPRVNTEAFF.

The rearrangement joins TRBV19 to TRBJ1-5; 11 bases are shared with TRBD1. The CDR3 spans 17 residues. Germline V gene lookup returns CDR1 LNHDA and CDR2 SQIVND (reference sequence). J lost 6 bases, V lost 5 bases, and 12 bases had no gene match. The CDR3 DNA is TGTGCCAGTAGTTTCCGAATCGGACAGGGGGCCGGTCAGCCCCAGCATTTT. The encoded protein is CASSFRIGQGAGQPQHF.